In its sample, the clone carrying this TCR beta chain was seen a few times. This sample is drawn from a study of T-cell reconstitution after alpha-beta-depleted transplantation in children. Molecular barcoding with unique molecular identifiers was used for the TCRbeta library. One entry per CDR3 protein results from TCRdb running MiXCR on the PCR reads. Of about 830,000 distinct CDR3 sequences in the sample, under 20% are singletons; the top ten hold around 4.5%. The germline V gene has CDR1 SGHRS and CDR2 YFSETQ. The CDR3 runs to 14 residues. V was shortened by 5 bases and J by 0 bases, with 9 bases between the two germline ends.

The source material was PBMCs, mostly from graft donor cells, sampled 360 days after TCRalphabeta/CD19-depleted stem cell transplant. The chain links TRBV5-1 to TRBJ2-4; the D gene could be TRBD1 or TRBD2 (5 bases each). The clonotype was recovered from a male patient younger than 18 who had a stem cell transplant for acute lymphoblastic leukemia, so the T cells may come from the graft donor. This CDR3 reads CASSRDLAKNIQYF. The CDR3 DNA sequence: TGCGCCAGCAGTCGGGACCTAGCCAAAAACATTCAGTACTTC.